These 19 T cell receptor beta chains were all obtained from the same sample, sequenced in a study of HIV-infected children after antiretroviral therapy interruption. Treatment meaning: PENTA 11 planned treatment interruption arm or continuous ART arm. RNA-based 3' RACE libraries used unique molecular identifiers. TCRdb re-analysed the 3' RACE reads in MiXCR, keeping a single row per CDR3 protein. The table has some 16,000 distinct CDR3 sequences, about 3.4% seen once. Sequenced here: CD45RA+ CD4+ T cells from PBMCs, sampled from a donor given antiretroviral therapy, either interrupted or continuous. The subset denotes: naive CD4+ CD45RA+ CD45RO- T cells. Receptors were obtained from a child between 2 and 17 years old with HIV.

This clonotype showed up many times. The CDR3 nucleotides are TGTGCCAGCAGCCAAGAAGTGGGTGAGCAGTTCTTC. Amino acids: CASSQEVGEQFF. The V and J genes are TRBV14 and TRBJ2-1, with D hard to call. V lost 0 bases and J lost 9, with 6 bases in between. The CDR3 loop spans 12 amino acids. Looked up from germline, CDR1 is SGHDN and CDR2 is FVKESK. The full variable domain, completed using reference TRBV14 and TRBJ2-1, is EAGVTQFPSHSVIEKGQTVTLRCDPISGHDNLYWYRRVMGKEIKFLLHFVKESKQDESGMPNNRFLAERTGGTYSTLKVQPAELEDSGVYFCASSQEVGEQFFGPGTRLTVL.

This clonotype has only a few counts. V and J are TRBV18 and TRBJ1-1; D remains ambiguous. The CDR3 covers 15 residues. The V and J ends lost 4 bases and 0 bases respectively, with 12 bases between them. The germline CDR1 and CDR2 sequences are KGHSH and LQKENI. The CDR3 nucleotides read TGTGCCAGCTCACTCGGGGTGGCAGTGAACACTGAAGCTTTCTTT. Translated: CASSLGVAVNTEAFF.

V gene TRBV5-1 combines with J gene TRBJ2-2; D is perhaps TRBD2 (5 bases). CDR1 SGHRS and CDR2 YFSETQ come from the germline V gene. The CDR3 sequence is 16 residues long. The V end was cut by 0 bases, the J end by 5 bases, with 14 bases between. CDR3 loop: CASSLARGSGTGELFF. The CDR3 nucleotides read TGCGCCAGCAGCTTGGCCCGTGGGAGTGGGACCGGGGAGCTGTTTTTT.

At least ten counts were recorded for this clonotype. The V call is TRBV7-9, the J call TRBJ1-6, with D unresolved. Looked up from germline, CDR1 is SEHNR and CDR2 is FQNEAQ (reference sequence). CDR3 size: 14 residues. V dropped 6 bases and J dropped 10 bases, with 16 bases sitting between them. In DNA form, the CDR3 reads TGTGCCAGCAGTCCACCAGGCCGGAGCTCACCCCTCCACTTT. It codes for CASSPPGRSSPLHF.

This clonotype was found many times. The V and J genes are TRBV5-1 and TRBJ2-3, with D perhaps matching TRBD1 (6 bases). Germline CDR1 and CDR2: SGHRS and YFSETQ. V lost 2 bases to trimming and J lost 8 bases, with 15 bases between them. The CDR3 loop spans 14 amino acids. The CDR3 region has the DNA TGCGCCAGCAGCTTCGCAGGGGAAGGGAGTACGCAGTATTTT. This codes for CASSFAGEGSTQYF.

This clonotype was seen a handful of times. The rearrangement links TRBV9 to TRBJ1-2, with D possibly TRBD1 on 6 matching bases. The V gene's germline CDR1 is SGDLS and CDR2 YYNGEE. The CDR3 contains 14 residues. V dropped 3 bases and J dropped 2 bases, with 11 bases sitting between them. CDR3 in amino acids: CASSEGTGNYGYTF. The CDR3 DNA sequence: TGTGCCAGCAGCGAAGGCACAGGGAACTATGGCTACACCTTC. Drawing the rest from reference TRBV9 and TRBJ1-2, the complete variable domain is DSGVTQTPKHLITATGQRVTLRCSPRSGDLSVYWYQQSLDQGLQFLIQYYNGEERAKGNILERFSAQQFPDLHSELNLSSLELGDSALYFCASSEGTGNYGYTFGSGTRLTVV.

The sample holds many counts of this clonotype. The chain is built from TRBV25-1 and TRBJ2-7; a weak D match, TRBD1 (5 bases). CDR3 size: 15 residues. The germline CDR1 and CDR2 sequences are MGHDK and SYGVNS. With 3 bases removed from V and 0 bases from J, the gap between germline ends came to 12 bases. Here the CDR3 DNA reads TGTGCCAGCAGTGATCCCGCTAGGGGCTCCTACGAGCAGTACTTC. Its translation: CASSDPARGSYEQYF.

This clonotype has ten or more counts. This chain joins TRBV5-6 and TRBJ1-2; D remains ambiguous. V was shortened by 4 bases and J by 3 bases, with 13 bases between the two germline ends. Germline CDR1 reads SGHDT; CDR2 reads YYEEEE. The CDR3 sequence is 14 residues long. CDR3 sequence reads: CASSPPLKYYGYTF. The CDR3 bases are TGTGCCAGCAGCCCCCCATTGAAATACTATGGCTACACCTTC.

This clonotype showed up many times. The chain has TRBV12-3 or TRBV12-4 and TRBJ1-2, with 9 bases that match TRBD1. The J segment lost 4 bases and the V segment lost 3 bases, leaving 0 bases of the junction unmatched. The CDR3 contains 13 residues. The CDR3 DNA sequence: TGTGCCAGCAGTTTGACAGGGGGCTATGGCTACACCTTC. This sequence encodes CASSLTGGYGYTF.

This clonotype was detected many times. The chain recombines TRBV20-1 with TRBJ1-1; TRBD1 might be the D (6 bases). Trimming pared 6 bases from V and 10 bases from J, leaving 21 bases between. Per the germline V gene, CDR1 is DFQATT and CDR2 is SNEGSKA (reference sequence). The CDR3 covers 13 residues. CDR3 protein: CSAYIDIGGRAFF. CDR3 coding DNA: TGCAGTGCCTATATCGACATAGGGGGTAGAGCTTTCTTT.

There are many counts of this clonotype. The rearrangement joins TRBV10-3 to TRBJ1-1; 7 bases align to TRBD1. J gave up 8 bases and V 3 bases, and 9 bases lay outside the gene matches. Germline-derived CDR1 and CDR2 are ENHRY and SYGVKD. The CDR3 extends over 14 amino acids. The CDR3 region is CAISDGEGASEAFF. CDR3 DNA: TGTGCCATCAGTGACGGGGAGGGGGCTAGCGAAGCTTTCTTT.

This clonotype was recorded at least ten times. CDR3 sequence: CASTFTGVGELFF. The DNA for the CDR3 is TGTGCCAGCACCTTTACGGGGGTCGGGGAGCTGTTTTTT. The rearrangement links TRBV7-9 to TRBJ2-2, with D perhaps TRBD2 (6 bases). The CDR3 runs to 13 residues. V was pared by 7 bases and J by 7 bases, with 13 bases between. From germline, CDR1 is SEHNR and CDR2 FQNEAQ (reference sequence).

V is TRBV2 and J is TRBJ1-5, with a possible D match to TRBD1 (5 bases). Trimming left V 3 bases short and J 4 bases short, with 16 bases between. There are 16 residues in the CDR3. Germline V gene data show CDR1 as SNHLY and CDR2 as FYNNEI. CDR3 DNA sequence: TGTGCCAGCAGTGAGGGGGGACGGAGGGAGAATCAGCCCCAGCATTTT. This translates into CASSEGGRRENQPQHF.

This clonotype showed up many times. The chain employs TRBV20-1 and TRBJ1-1, with D perhaps TRBD1 (5 bases). Trimming removed 4 bases at V and 5 bases at J, with 23 bases between. Germline V CDR1 and CDR2: DFQATT, SNEGSKA (reference sequence). CDR3 length: 16 residues. CDR3 loop: CSATSPAGRERTEAFF. CDR3 in DNA: TGCAGTGCTACTTCCCCGGCGGGCAGGGAGAGGACTGAAGCTTTCTTT.

This clonotype was observed at least ten times. This chain joins TRBV20-1 and TRBJ2-1, with D unresolved. Trimming left V 6 bases short and J 7 bases short, with 10 bases between. The CDR3 spans 11 residues. CDR1 is DFQATT, CDR2 SNEGSKA, per germline (reference sequence). CDR3 nucleotide sequence: TGCAGTGCCGGCCCTAGGAATGAGCAGTTCTTC. It is translated as CSAGPRNEQFF.

This clonotype was seen repeatedly, ten times or more. The J gene is TRBJ2-5, the V gene TRBV5-1, with 15 bases fitting TRBD2. This CDR3 is built from 16 residues. The V segment lost 4 bases and the J segment 5 bases; nucleotides outside the gene matches: 6. CDR1 SGHRS and CDR2 YFSETQ come from the germline V gene. The CDR3 DNA sequence: TGCGCCAGCAGCCTCGGACTAGCGGGGGGGCAGGAGACCCAGTACTTC. This translates into CASSLGLAGGQETQYF.

There are many counts of this clonotype. V usage is TRBV7-9 and J usage is TRBJ2-5; D gene ambiguous. V was trimmed by 3 bases and J by 2 bases, leaving 7 bases between them. Germline lookup yields CDR1 SEHNR and CDR2 FQNEAQ (reference sequence). There are 13 residues in the CDR3. The CDR3 DNA sequence: TGTGCCAGCAGCTTCTCTGGTCAAGAGACCCAGTACTTC. It translates to CASSFSGQETQYF.

This clonotype was recorded at least ten times. The J gene is TRBJ2-7, the V gene TRBV12-3 or TRBV12-4; no reliable D call. This CDR3 has 15 residues. V lost 7 bases, J lost 5 bases, and 21 bases lay in between. CDR3 residues: CASTTAATAPDEQYF. The CDR3 bases are TGTGCCAGCACCACCGCGGCTACCGCCCCCGACGAGCAGTACTTC.

By share, this clonotype counts as medium-sized. The chain recombines TRBV29-1 with TRBJ1-1, with D unresolved. The CDR3 is made up of 13 amino acids. The germline V and J ends were trimmed by 4 bases and 0 bases, with 9 bases remaining between them. Germline CDR1 and CDR2: SQVTM and ANQGSEA. CDR3 residues: CSVGGSLNTEAFF. The CDR3 region has the DNA TGCAGCGTTGGTGGAAGCTTGAACACTGAAGCTTTCTTT.